This T cell receptor (beta chain) was sequenced for a study of cytomegalovirus exposure and HLA in healthy donors. Study-wide background: Roughly 80 million unique TCRs from HLA-typed donors made up an early data release.

In regard to this clone: Its antigen remains unknown.

The PCR employed 60 Vbeta primers together with 13 Jbeta primers. The repertoire was sequenced with immunoSEQ multiplex PCR; TCRdb's copy has only in-frame clones and lacks some. The profile shows 200,000 to 250,000 clones, about 80% of them singletons. Study outcomes and limitations: Within a later analysis, the majority of CMV-associated TCR beta chains appeared HLA-restricted. Across donors, most TCRs were seen rarely, yet some public ones were widespread. Differences between HLA loci emerged in a later analysis of TCR association rates, with DRB1 most and HLA-C fewest.

This CDR3 has 11 residues. Trimming took 8 bases from V and 5 from J, leaving 7 bases between them. Germline assignment: CDR1 MDHEN and CDR2 SYDVKM. This clonotype originated in a woman between 35 and 50 years old in good health and CMV-seronegative. The sample taken for sequencing was PBMCs. V and J are TRBV28 and TRBJ2-1; D is perhaps TRBD2 (5 bases). CDR3 in amino acids: CASRGNNEQFF. The CDR3 DNA reads as TGTGCCAGCCGAGGGAACAATGAGCAGTTCTTC. The full variable domain, completed using reference TRBV28 and TRBJ2-1, is DVKVTQSSRYLVKRTGEKVFLECVQDMDHENMFWYRQDPGLGLRLIYFSYDVKMKEKGDIPEGYSVSREKKERFSLILESASTNQTSMYLCASRGNNEQFFGPGTRLTVL.